This TCR beta chain derives from a study of blood T cell repertoires in COVID-19 (dated by TCRdb to 2018 to 2020). With regard to the full study: Collaborator samples came from the United States, Italy and Spain and covered acute and convalescent phases of COVID-19. The prospective study material was composed of cDNA or gDNA derived from T cells, B-cell-depleted T cells, or PBMCs. The dataset comprised deeply sampled blood TCRbeta repertoires from subjects exposed to, actively infected with, or recovered from COVID-19. The repertoires were released in a freely available public database intended as a resource for research on the immune response to SARS-CoV-2. Samples came from the ongoing ImmuneRACE study (first 160 participants) plus 1,254 subjects from 6 global collaborators. A de-identified subject ID, COVID-19 status, age in years and sex were almost always included in the sample metadata. Where available, HLA class I and class II types were obtained from metadata supplied by the sample provider rather than from assay-based typing.

On the study overall, not on this receptor specifically: Clinical and demographic metadata were provided uncurated, with the amount varying by source and participant.

The immunoSEQ Assay, a bias-controlled multiplex PCR, was used to amplify TCRbeta CDR3 regions from genomic DNA. Per the source publication's procedure: Nucleated cell counts per sample were estimated from amplification of reference gene primers within the assay. Sequence reads were collapsed and filtered to measure the absolute abundance of every unique TCRbeta CDR3 rearrangement. For each sample, productive Simpson clonality was calculated by taking the square root of Simpson's diversity index across productive rearrangements. The clones in this table, taken by TCRdb from immuneACCESS, are in-frame only. Not every clone is retained; where verified, under half of the shortfall comes from an unresolved V gene, and the cause of the rest is unknown. From that table come the V and J calls and clone size; the DNA was used to work out D and trimming. In this sample the table shows approximately 240,000 clones, around nine tenths of which occur a single time. The ten largest clones capture about 1.9% of the sample.

Participants in the prospective study were aged about 18 to 100 years, lived in about two dozen United States geographic areas, and enrolled through a virtual design. To assign participants to cohorts, the prospective study relied on clinical history that participants themselves reported in a screening survey and a study questionnaire. ImmuneRACE Cohort 3 recovered participants were defined by two consecutive negative NP/OP PCR tests, healthcare professional clearance, or symptom resolution. Each participant in the prospective study had whole blood, serum and a nasopharyngeal or oropharyngeal swab collected by mobile phlebotomists. Additional blood draws and questionnaires over an approximately 2-month period could optionally be provided by prospective study participants. Prospective study blood samples were shipped either frozen or at room temperature before DNA extraction. Cut back by 2 bases and 8 bases, the V and J ends lie 9 bases apart. From the germline V gene, CDR1 is MDHEN and CDR2 is SYDVKM. Reading from cysteine to phenylalanine, the CDR3 counts 12 amino acids. Only CDR3 DNA remains: 36 bases, in frame from the first base.

A word on this clone: Its cognate antigen has yet to be identified. No per-base quality is available; no much larger clone lies one base away.

The specimen sequenced was PBMCs or T cells enriched from blood (not recorded which). The sequence came from a young woman who had recovered from COVID-19. This receptor chain uses TRBV28 and TRBJ1-2, with TRBD1 as a weak D call on 5 bases. The nucleotide sequence is TGTGCCAGCAGTTTAGGTCCAGGGGGCTACACCTTC. Translated, this is CASSLGPGGYTF.